This TCR beta chain was sequenced for a study of cytomegalovirus exposure and HLA in healthy donors. Overall study: The 90 to 150 validation repertoires matched the approximately 670 first-cohort repertoires in platform, a later analysis reported. General study findings and limits: The tendency of first-cohort TCR clusters to co-occur in the 100 to 150 validation repertoires emerged from a later analysis. Cytomegalovirus-associated status was assigned to 150 to 200 TCR beta chains.

A note on this clone: Its matching antigen is unknown.

Only in-frame clones appear in the TCRdb table, and some are missing; sequencing was by immunoSEQ multiplex PCR. The sample includes roughly 280,000 clones, around 85% of them seen just once. The clonotype comes from a young woman in good health and CMV-seronegative. The sequenced material came from PBMCs.

CDR3 sequence reads: CASSPQGQPQHF. CDR3 nucleotide sequence: TGTGCCAGCAGTCCTCAGGGACAGCCCCAGCATTTT. The chain uses TRBV5-6 and TRBJ1-5; possibly TRBD1 for D (5 bases). Germline CDR1 is SGHDT and CDR2 is YYEEEE. The V gene lost 5 bases and the J gene lost 7 bases, with 10 bases spanning the gap. This CDR3 comprises 12 residues.